This T cell receptor beta chain was retrieved from a study of OX40 agonist ivuxolimab in advanced cancers. This table comes from immunoSEQ multiplex PCR, and its TCRdb copy is limited to in-frame clones, with some not included. The sample records about 39,000 clones, approximately 78% being singletons. Anyone with autoimmune disease history or systemic immunosuppression was excluded. V shed 10 bases and J shed 3 bases, with 15 bases lying between them. The CDR3 has 13 amino acids. Germline V gene data show CDR1 as ENHRY and CDR2 as SYGVKD. The material was CD4+ or CD8+ T cells sorted from blood, obtained in a trial of the OX40 agonist ivuxolimab. This chain connects TRBV10-3 to TRBJ1-1; TRBD1 is a possible D gene (6 bases). The clonotype comes from an adult with an advanced solid tumor such as melanoma, head and neck, liver or kidney cancer. The CDR3 is CASLRGLDTEAFF. The CDR3 nucleotides read TGTGCCAGCCTTAGGGGGTTGGACACTGAAGCTTTCTTT.